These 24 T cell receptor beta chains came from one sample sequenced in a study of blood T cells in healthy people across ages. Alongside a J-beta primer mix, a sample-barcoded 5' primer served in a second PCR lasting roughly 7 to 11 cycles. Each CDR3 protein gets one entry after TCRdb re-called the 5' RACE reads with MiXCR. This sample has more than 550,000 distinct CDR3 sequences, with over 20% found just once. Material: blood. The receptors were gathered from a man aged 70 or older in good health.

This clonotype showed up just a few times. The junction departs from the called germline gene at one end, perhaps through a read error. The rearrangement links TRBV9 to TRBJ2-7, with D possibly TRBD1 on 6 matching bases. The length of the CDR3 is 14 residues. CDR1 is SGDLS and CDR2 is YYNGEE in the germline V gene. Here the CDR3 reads CASSVQGTPYERYF. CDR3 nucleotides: TGTGCCAGCAGCGTCCAGGGGACCCCCTACGAGCGGTACTTC.

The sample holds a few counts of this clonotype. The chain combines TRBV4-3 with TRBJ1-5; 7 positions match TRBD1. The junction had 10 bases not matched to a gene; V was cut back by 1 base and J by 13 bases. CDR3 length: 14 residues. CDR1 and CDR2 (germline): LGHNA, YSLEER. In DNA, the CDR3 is TGCGCCAGCAGCCAAGTTCTAGTGGCGGGACAGCAGCATTTT. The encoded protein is CASSQVLVAGQQHF.

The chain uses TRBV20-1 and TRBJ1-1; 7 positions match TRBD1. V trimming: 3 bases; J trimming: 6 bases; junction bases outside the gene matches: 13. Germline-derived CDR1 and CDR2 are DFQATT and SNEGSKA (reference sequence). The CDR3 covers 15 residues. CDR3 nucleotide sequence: TGCAGTGCTAGTTCCTATCCGACAGGGAAGGCTGAAGCTTTCTTT. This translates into CSASSYPTGKAEAFF.

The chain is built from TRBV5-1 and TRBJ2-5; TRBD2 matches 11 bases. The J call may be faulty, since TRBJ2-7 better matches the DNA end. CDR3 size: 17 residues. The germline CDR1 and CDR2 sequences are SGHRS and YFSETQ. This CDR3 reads CASSLAPSSGRSYEQYV. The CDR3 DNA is TGCGCCAGCAGCTTGGCTCCCTCTAGCGGGAGGTCCTACGAGCAGTACGTC.

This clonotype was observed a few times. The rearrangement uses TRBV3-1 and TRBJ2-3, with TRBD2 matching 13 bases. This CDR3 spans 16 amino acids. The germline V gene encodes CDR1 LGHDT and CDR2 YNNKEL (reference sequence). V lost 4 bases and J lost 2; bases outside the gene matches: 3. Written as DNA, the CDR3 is TGTGCCAGCAGCCGGACTAGCGGGGGTCCCACAGATACGCAGTATTTT. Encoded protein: CASSRTSGGPTDTQYF.

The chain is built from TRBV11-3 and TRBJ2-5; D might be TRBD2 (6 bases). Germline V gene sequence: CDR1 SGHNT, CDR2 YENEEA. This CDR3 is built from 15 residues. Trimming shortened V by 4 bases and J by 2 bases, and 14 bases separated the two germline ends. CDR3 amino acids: CASSSAGDLQETQYF. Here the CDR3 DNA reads TGTGCCAGCAGCTCCGCCGGGGACTTACAAGAGACCCAGTACTTC. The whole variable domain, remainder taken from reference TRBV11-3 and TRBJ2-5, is EAGVVQSPRYKIIEKKQPVAFWCNPISGHNTLYWYLQNLGQGPELLIRYENEEAVDDSQLPKDRFSAERLKGVDSTLKIQPAELGDSAVYLCASSSAGDLQETQYFGPGTRLLVL.

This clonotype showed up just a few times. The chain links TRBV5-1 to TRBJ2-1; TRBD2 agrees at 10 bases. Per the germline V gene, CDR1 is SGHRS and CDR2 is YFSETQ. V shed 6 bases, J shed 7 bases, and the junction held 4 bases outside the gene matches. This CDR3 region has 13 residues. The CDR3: CASTLAGENEQFF. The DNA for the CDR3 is TGCGCCAGCACTCTAGCGGGAGAGAATGAGCAGTTCTTC.

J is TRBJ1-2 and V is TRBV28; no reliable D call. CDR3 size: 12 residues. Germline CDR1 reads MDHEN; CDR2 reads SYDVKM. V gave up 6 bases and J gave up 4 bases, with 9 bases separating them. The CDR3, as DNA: TGTGCCAGCAGAGATTTCGTCTATGGCTACACCTTC. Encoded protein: CASRDFVYGYTF.

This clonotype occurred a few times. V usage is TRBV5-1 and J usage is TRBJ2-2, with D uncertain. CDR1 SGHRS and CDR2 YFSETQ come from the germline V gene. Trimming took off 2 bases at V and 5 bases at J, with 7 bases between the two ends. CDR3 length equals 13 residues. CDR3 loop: CASSFVRTGELFF. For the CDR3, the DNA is TGCGCCAGCAGCTTTGTACGGACCGGGGAGCTGTTTTTT.

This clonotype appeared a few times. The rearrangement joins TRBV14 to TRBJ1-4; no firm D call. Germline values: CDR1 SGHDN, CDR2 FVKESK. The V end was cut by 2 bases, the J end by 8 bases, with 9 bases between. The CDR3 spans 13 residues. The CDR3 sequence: CASSQNTREKLFF. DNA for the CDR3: TGTGCCAGCAGCCAAAATACACGGGAAAAACTGTTTTTT.

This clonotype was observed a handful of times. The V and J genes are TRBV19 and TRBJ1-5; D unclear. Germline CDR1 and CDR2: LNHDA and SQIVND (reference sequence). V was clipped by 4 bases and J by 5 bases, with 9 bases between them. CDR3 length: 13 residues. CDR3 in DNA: TGTGCCAGTAGTACACAGTCGGATCAGCCCCAGCATTTT. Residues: CASSTQSDQPQHF.

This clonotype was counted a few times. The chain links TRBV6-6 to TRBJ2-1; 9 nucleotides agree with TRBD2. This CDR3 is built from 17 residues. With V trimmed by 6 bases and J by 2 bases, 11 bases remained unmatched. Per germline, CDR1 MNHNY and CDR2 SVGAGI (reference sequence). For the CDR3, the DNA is TGTGCCAGCAGCGTTGGTCATGGCGGGGGGGCCTACAATGAGCAGTTCTTC. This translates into CASSVGHGGGAYNEQFF.

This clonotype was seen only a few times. The CDR3 region has the DNA TGTGCCAGCAGTTACTCTCATGGCGGGACTGAAGCTTTCTTT. The encoded protein is CASSYSHGGTEAFF. This chain joins TRBV6-6 and TRBJ1-1; no definite D call. The CDR3 runs to 14 residues. Trimming took off 0 bases at V and 5 bases at J, with 10 bases between the two ends. Per germline, CDR1 MNHNY and CDR2 SVGAGI (reference sequence).

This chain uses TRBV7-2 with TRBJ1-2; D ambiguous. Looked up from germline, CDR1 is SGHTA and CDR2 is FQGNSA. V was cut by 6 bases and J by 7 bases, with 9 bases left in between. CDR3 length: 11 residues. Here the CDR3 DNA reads TGTGCCAGCAGACCGAGGGTTGGCTACACCTTC. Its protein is CASRPRVGYTF.

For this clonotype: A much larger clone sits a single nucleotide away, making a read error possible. The CDR3 DNA is TGCGCCAGCAGCTGGAGCGGGAGAGGGGGCAATGAGCAGTTCTTC. This encodes CASSWSGRGGNEQFF. The chain combines TRBV5-1 with TRBJ2-5; 8 nucleotides agree with TRBD2. Gene TRBJ2-1 matches the end of the DNA better, so the J call may be wrong. The germline CDR1 and CDR2 sequences are SGHRS and YFSETQ. The CDR3 extends over 15 amino acids.

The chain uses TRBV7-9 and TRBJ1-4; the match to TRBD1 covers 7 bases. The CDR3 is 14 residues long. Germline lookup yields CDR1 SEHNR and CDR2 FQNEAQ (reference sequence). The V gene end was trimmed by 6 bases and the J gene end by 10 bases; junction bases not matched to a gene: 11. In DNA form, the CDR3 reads TGTGCCAGCAGGGCCGGGACAGCGGGTCCAAAACTGTTTTTT. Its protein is CASRAGTAGPKLFF.

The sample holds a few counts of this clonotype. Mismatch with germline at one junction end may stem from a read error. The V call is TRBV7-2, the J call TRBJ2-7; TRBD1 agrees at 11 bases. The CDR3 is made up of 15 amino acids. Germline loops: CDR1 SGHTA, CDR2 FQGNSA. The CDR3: CVSSLPDRGLYEQYF. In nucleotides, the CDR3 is TGTGTCAGCAGCCTCCCGGACAGGGGGCTGTACGAGCAGTACTTC. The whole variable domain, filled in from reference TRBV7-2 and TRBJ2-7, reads GAGVSQSPSNKVTEKGKDVELRCDPISGHTALYWYRQSLGQGLEFLIYFQGNSAPDKSGLPSDRFSAERTGGSVSTLTIQRTQQEDSAVYLCVSSLPDRGLYEQYFGPGTRLTVT.

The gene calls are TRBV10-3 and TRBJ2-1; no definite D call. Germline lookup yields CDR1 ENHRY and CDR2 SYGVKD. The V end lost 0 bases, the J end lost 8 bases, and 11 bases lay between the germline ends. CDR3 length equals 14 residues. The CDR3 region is CAISESGALHEQFF. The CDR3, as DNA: TGTGCCATCAGTGAGTCTGGCGCCCTCCATGAGCAGTTCTTC.

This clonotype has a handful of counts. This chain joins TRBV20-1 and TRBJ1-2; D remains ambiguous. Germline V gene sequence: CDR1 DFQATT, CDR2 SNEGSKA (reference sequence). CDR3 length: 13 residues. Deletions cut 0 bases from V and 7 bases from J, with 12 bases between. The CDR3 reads CSARDNREGGYTF. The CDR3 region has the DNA TGCAGTGCTAGAGATAACCGGGAGGGTGGCTACACCTTC.

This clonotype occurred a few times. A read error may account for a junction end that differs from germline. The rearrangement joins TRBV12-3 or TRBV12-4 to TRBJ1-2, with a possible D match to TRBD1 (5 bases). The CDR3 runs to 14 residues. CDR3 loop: CAGRFEGPGFGYTF. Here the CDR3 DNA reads TGTGCCGGCAGGTTCGAGGGGCCAGGGTTTGGCTACACCTTC.

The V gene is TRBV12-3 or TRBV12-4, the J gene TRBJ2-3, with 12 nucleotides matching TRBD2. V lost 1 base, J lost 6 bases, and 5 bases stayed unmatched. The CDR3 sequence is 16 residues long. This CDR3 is CASSLGPSGGVDTQYF. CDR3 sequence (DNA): TGTGCCAGCAGTTTAGGTCCTAGCGGGGGGGTTGATACGCAGTATTTT.

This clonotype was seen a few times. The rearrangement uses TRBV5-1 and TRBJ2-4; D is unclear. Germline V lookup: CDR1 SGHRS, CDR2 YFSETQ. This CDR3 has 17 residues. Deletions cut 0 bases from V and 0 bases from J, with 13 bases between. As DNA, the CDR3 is TGCGCCAGCAGCTTGGCCGACACGTTGAGAGCCAAAAACATTCAGTACTTC. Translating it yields CASSLADTLRAKNIQYF.

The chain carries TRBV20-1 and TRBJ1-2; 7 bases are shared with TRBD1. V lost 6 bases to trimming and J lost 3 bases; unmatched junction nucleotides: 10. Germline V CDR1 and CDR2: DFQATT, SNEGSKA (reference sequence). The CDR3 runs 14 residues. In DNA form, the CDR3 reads TGCAGTGCCGAAAGGGACAGCGGGGACTATGGCTACACCTTC. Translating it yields CSAERDSGDYGYTF.

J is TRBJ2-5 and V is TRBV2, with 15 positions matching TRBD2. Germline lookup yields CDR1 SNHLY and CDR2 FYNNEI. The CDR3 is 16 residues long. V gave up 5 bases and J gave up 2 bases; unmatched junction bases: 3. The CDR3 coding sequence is TGTGCCAGCAGTAAAGGGACTAGCGGGGGGCAAGAGACCCAGTACTTC. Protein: CASSKGTSGGQETQYF.